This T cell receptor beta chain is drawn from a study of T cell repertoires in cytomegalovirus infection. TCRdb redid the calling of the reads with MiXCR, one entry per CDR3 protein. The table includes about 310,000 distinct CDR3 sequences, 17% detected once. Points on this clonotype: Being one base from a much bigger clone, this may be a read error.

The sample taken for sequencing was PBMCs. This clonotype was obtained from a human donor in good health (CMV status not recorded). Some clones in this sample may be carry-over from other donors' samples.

CDR3 sequence reads: CSTRDLESLAIYF. The CDR3 nucleotides are TGCAGTACTAGAGATCTAGAGTCGTTAGCCATATATTTT. J is TRBJ1-3 and V is TRBV20-1; D ambiguous. Germline loops: CDR1 DFQATT, CDR2 SNEGSKA (reference sequence). The CDR3 totals 13 residues.